The 29 T cell receptor beta chains reported below all come from one sample, sequenced in a study of cytomegalovirus exposure and HLA in healthy donors. The PCR had 60 Vbeta and 13 Jbeta primers. Libraries were prepared by immunoSEQ multiplex PCR; TCRdb keeps only in-frame clonotypes and omits some of them. The table records around 140,000 clones, roughly 62% of them present only once. The sample comprised PBMCs. These receptors were obtained from a male donor in good health and CMV-seronegative.

The rearrangement links TRBV27 to TRBJ1-2; 10 nucleotides align to TRBD1. Germline V gives CDR1 MNHEY, CDR2 SMNVEV (reference sequence). The CDR3 runs to 16 residues. The ends lost 5 bases at V and 1 base at J; junction bases unmatched: 7. CDR3 in amino acids: CASSPGQGPFNYGYTF. The CDR3 bases are TGTGCCAGCAGTCCGGGACAGGGGCCGTTTAACTATGGCTACACCTTC.

The gene calls are TRBV11-1 and TRBJ2-3; the match to TRBD2 covers 8 bases. CDR3 length: 15 residues. Unmatched junction bases numbered 4, after V lost 4 bases and J lost 1 base. The germline V gene encodes CDR1 SGHAT and CDR2 FQDESV (reference sequence). The CDR3 is CASSSRGGGTDTQYF. The CDR3 DNA follows: TGTGCCAGCAGCTCTCGGGGGGGAGGCACAGATACGCAGTATTTT.

This clone has only one observation. The gene calls are TRBV6-1 and TRBJ2-5, with 11 bases identical to TRBD1. Trimming removed 3 bases from V and 5 bases from J; junction bases left unmatched: 2. This CDR3 is 14 amino acids long. Germline lookup yields CDR1 MNHNS and CDR2 SASEGT. The CDR3 sequence: CASSEDRGLETQYF. CDR3 in DNA: TGTGCCAGCAGTGAGGACAGGGGGCTGGAGACCCAGTACTTC.

Notes on this clone: The germline gene is not matched at one end of the junction; a read error may be the cause. The chain combines TRBV6-5 with TRBJ2-7, with TRBD2 as a possible D gene (5 bases). CDR1 is MNHEY, CDR2 SVGAGI, per germline. The CDR3 length is 16 residues. CDR3 nucleotide sequence: TGTGCCCGCAGTTACTCGAAAGGCTCGGGGTCAGACGAGCAGTACTTC. As protein: CARSYSKGSGSDEQYF.

This clone was recorded a few times. The chain couples TRBV30 to TRBJ2-5; the D gene is possibly TRBD2 (6 bases). Germline CDR1 GTSNPN, CDR2 SVGIG (reference sequence). Between the trimmed V and J ends, which lost 5 bases and 3 bases, there was a span of 13 bases. This CDR3 spans 13 amino acids. The CDR3 DNA reads TGTGCCTGGGGGGGGTGGCAAAAAGAGACCCAGTACTTC. Translating gives CAWGGWQKETQYF.

This chain joins TRBV7-9 and TRBJ2-1, with 7 bases aligning to TRBD2. Germline assignment: CDR1 SEHNR and CDR2 FQNEAQ (reference sequence). V dropped 5 bases and J dropped 5; count of bases not matched to a gene: 9. There are 15 residues in the CDR3. This CDR3 is CASSPSGGPNNEQFF. CDR3 in DNA: TGTGCCAGCAGCCCCTCGGGGGGACCAAACAATGAGCAGTTCTTC. The full variable domain, rest sourced from reference TRBV7-9 and TRBJ2-1, is DTGVSQNPRHKITKRGQNVTFRCDPISEHNRLYWYRQTLGQGPEFLTYFQNEAQLEKSRLLSDRFSAERPKGSFSTLEIQRTEQGDSAMYLCASSPSGGPNNEQFFGPGTRLTVL.

The table lists this clone with a few counts. J is TRBJ2-7 and V is TRBV18, with 7 bases that match TRBD1. The J segment lost 3 bases and the V segment lost 8 bases, leaving 7 bases of the junction unmatched. Germline loops: CDR1 KGHSH, CDR2 LQKENI. There are 13 residues in the CDR3. Here the CDR3 DNA reads TGTGCCAGCACGGACAGGCATTTCTACGAGCAGTACTTC. It yields the protein CASTDRHFYEQYF.

Comment on this clone: One end of the junction varies from germline; a read error may be responsible. At the DNA level, this CDR3 is encoded by other sequences in the same sample as well. The V gene is TRBV25-1, the J gene TRBJ1-1; D possibly corresponds to TRBD1 (5 bases). The CDR3 has 15 amino acids. CDR1 and CDR2 from the germline V gene are MGHDK and SYGVNS. The CDR3 loop is CASSYGGARNTEAFF. The CDR3 nucleotides read TGTGCCAGCAGTTATGGCGGGGCCAGGAACACTGAAGCCTTCTTT.

CDR3 sequence: CASTQPGGYEQYF. The CDR3 coding sequence is TGTGCCAGCACCCAACCAGGGGGTTACGAGCAGTACTTC. This chain joins TRBV5-5 and TRBJ2-7; TRBD1 agrees at 7 bases. Losses at the gene ends were 6 bases for V and 4 bases for J; bases not matched to a gene: 7. This CDR3 region has 13 residues. The germline V gene encodes CDR1 SGHKS and CDR2 YYEKEE (reference sequence).

The CDR3 DNA reads as TGCGCCAGCAGCCCGCAAGTGCGGGCAGGGGTGGGCAGCAATCAGCCCCAGCATTTT. Translating it yields CASSPQVRAGVGSNQPQHF. V is TRBV4-1 and J is TRBJ1-5, with TRBD1 as a possible D gene (6 bases). Germline loops: CDR1 MGHRA, CDR2 YSYEKL. This CDR3 is built from 19 residues. V was cut by 4 bases and J by 1 base, with 23 bases left in between.

In its sample, this clone was seen a few times. V is TRBV11-2 and J is TRBJ1-2, with D maybe TRBD1 (6 bases). V dropped 0 bases and J dropped 2 bases, with 7 bases sitting between them. The CDR3 consists of 14 residues. The germline V gene has CDR1 SGHAT and CDR2 FQNNGV. The CDR3 spells CASSLEDRNYGYTF. CDR3 bases: TGTGCCAGCAGCTTAGAGGACAGAAACTATGGCTACACCTTC.

The rearrangement joins TRBV10-3 to TRBJ2-7; 7 bases agree with TRBD2. Germline CDR1 and CDR2: ENHRY and SYGVKD. V shed 6 bases, J shed 2 bases, and the junction held 10 bases outside the gene matches. The length of the CDR3 is 15 residues. The CDR3 DNA follows: TGTGCCATCAGCGTCGAGGGAGGGGTCCCCTACGAGCAGTACTTC. Translation: CAISVEGGVPYEQYF.

This chain joins TRBV2 and TRBJ2-1; TRBD2 matches 7 bases. This CDR3 is 16 amino acids long. CDR1 and CDR2 from the germline V gene are SNHLY and FYNNEI. V lost 5 bases and J lost 0; bases outside the gene matches: 7. CDR3 bases: TGTGCCAGCAGTTACCTAGCGGAGAGCTCCTACAATGAGCAGTTCTTC. It codes for CASSYLAESSYNEQFF.

The chain carries TRBV7-2 and TRBJ1-6; no clear D. Looked up from germline, CDR1 is SGHTA and CDR2 is FQGNSA. V was pared by 5 bases and J by 6 bases, with 11 bases between. The CDR3 spans 14 residues. The CDR3 region has the DNA TGTGCCAGCAGCGCGGGGTTTTTTAATTCACCCCTCCACTTT. Protein sequence: CASSAGFFNSPLHF.

The gene calls are TRBV5-8 and TRBJ2-2; D is ambiguous. Trimming took off 4 bases at V and 9 bases at J, with 13 bases between the two ends. CDR1 SGHTS and CDR2 YDEGEE come from the germline V gene. The CDR3 covers 13 residues. This CDR3 reads CASSPVPRRELFF. In DNA form, the CDR3 reads TGTGCCAGCAGCCCGGTACCCCGCCGGGAGCTGTTTTTT.

The V and J genes are TRBV28 and TRBJ2-7, with D possibly matching TRBD1 (5 bases). Germline assignment: CDR1 MDHEN and CDR2 SYDVKM. Trimming stripped 3 bases from V and 1 base from J, with 13 bases between. The CDR3 spans 15 residues. Here the CDR3 reads CASSFEQDASYEQYF. CDR3 nucleotide sequence: TGTGCCAGCAGTTTTGAACAGGACGCTTCCTACGAGCAGTACTTC.

This clone was found a few times. This chain connects TRBV29-1 to TRBJ1-2; 7 bases match TRBD1. The CDR3 runs 8 residues. J gave up 14 bases and V 8 bases, and 5 bases lay outside the gene matches. The germline CDR1 and CDR2 sequences are SQVTM and ANQGSEA. CDR3 protein: CSTRQGTF. In DNA, the CDR3 is TGCAGCACCAGACAGGGAACCTTC.

Here the CDR3 DNA reads TGTGCCTGGAGTGTATTCCGGGGGGGCCGGGGCGAGACCCAGTACTTC. As protein: CAWSVFRGGRGETQYF. The chain has TRBV30 and TRBJ2-5; 8 bases fit TRBD2. Trimming cost V 0 bases and J 5 bases; bases outside gene matches: 11. CDR3 length equals 16 residues. From germline, CDR1 is GTSNPN and CDR2 SVGIG (reference sequence).

The V and J genes are TRBV28 and TRBJ2-2, with 7 bases fitting TRBD2. The germline CDR1 and CDR2 sequences are MDHEN and SYDVKM. The CDR3 sequence is 15 residues long. The V gene end was trimmed by 2 bases and the J gene end by 0 bases; junction bases not matched to a gene: 0. CDR3 protein: CASSLGGANTGELFF. DNA of the CDR3: TGTGCCAGCAGTTTAGGGGGGGCGAACACCGGGGAGCTGTTTTTT.

The chain links TRBV4-3 to TRBJ1-5; 10 bases are shared with TRBD1. CDR3 length: 15 amino acids. The germline V gene encodes CDR1 LGHNA and CDR2 YSLEER. The V segment lost 0 bases and the J segment 5 bases; nucleotides outside the gene matches: 1. CDR3 DNA: TGCGCCAGCAGCCAAGATGGGACAGGGGATCAGCCCCAGCATTTT. Protein sequence: CASSQDGTGDQPQHF.

CDR3 bases: TGTGCCAGCAGCTCTTCTAGCGGGGGGGAGGGGAATACGCAGTATTTT. As protein: CASSSSSGGEGNTQYF. The chain links TRBV7-3 to TRBJ2-3; 12 bases match TRBD2. The V segment lost 4 bases and the J segment 7 bases; nucleotides outside the gene matches: 9. This CDR3 has 16 amino acids. Germline V lookup: CDR1 SGHTA, CDR2 FQGTGA.

This clone was picked up one time. This chain connects TRBV19 to TRBJ2-1; 7 bases agree with TRBD2. The CDR3 length is 18 residues. Looked up from germline, CDR1 is LNHDA and CDR2 is SQIVND (reference sequence). The J segment lost 2 bases and the V segment lost 3 bases, leaving 13 bases of the junction unmatched. The CDR3 sequence: CASSIPPNPRGAYNEQFF. The DNA for the CDR3 is TGTGCCAGTAGTATCCCCCCCAACCCACGGGGGGCCTACAATGAGCAGTTCTTC.

The V call is TRBV27, the J call TRBJ2-1; 7 positions match TRBD1. Germline CDR1 reads MNHEY; CDR2 reads SMNVEV (reference sequence). V lost 8 bases, J lost 2 bases, and 9 bases stayed unmatched. The CDR3 is 15 residues long. The chain's CDR3 is CASLPVQGPYNEQFF. For the CDR3, the DNA is TGTGCCAGCCTTCCGGTACAGGGGCCCTACAATGAGCAGTTCTTC.

The table lists this clone with a few counts. The J gene is TRBJ2-1, the V gene TRBV18, with unresolved D. Between the trimmed V and J ends, which lost 0 bases and 2 bases, there was a span of 14 bases. This CDR3 has 17 amino acids. Germline V lookup: CDR1 KGHSH, CDR2 LQKENI. CDR3 protein: CASSPPGDVWPYNEQFF. The CDR3 DNA reads as TGTGCCAGCTCACCACCGGGCGACGTTTGGCCCTACAATGAGCAGTTCTTC.

The chain uses TRBV6-6 and TRBJ2-7; D might be TRBD2 (5 bases). CDR1 MNHNY and CDR2 SVGAGI come from the germline V gene (reference sequence). The V gene lost 0 bases and the J gene lost 3 bases, with 12 bases spanning the gap. The CDR3 length is 15 residues. CDR3 sequence reads: CASSYSPGDHYEQYF. CDR3 DNA sequence: TGTGCCAGCAGTTACTCCCCCGGGGATCACTACGAGCAGTACTTC.

The V and J genes are TRBV7-9 and TRBJ1-2; 8 positions match TRBD1. The length of the CDR3 is 16 residues. CDR1 is SEHNR, CDR2 FQNEAQ, per germline (reference sequence). V trimming: 1 base; J trimming: 4 bases; junction bases outside the gene matches: 8. CDR3 residues: CASSLDLGQGGYGYTF. The CDR3 DNA reads as TGTGCCAGCAGCTTAGATCTAGGACAGGGAGGCTATGGCTACACCTTC.

The table lists this clone with a few counts. V and J are TRBV2 and TRBJ2-7; TRBD2 matches at 11 bases. The trim removed 4 bases at V and 0 bases at J, leaving 8 bases unmatched. The CDR3 runs 17 residues. Germline V gene sequence: CDR1 SNHLY, CDR2 FYNNEI. The CDR3 protein is CASSGGPTSGDSYEQYF. CDR3 nucleotides: TGTGCCAGCAGTGGCGGCCCGACTAGCGGGGACTCCTACGAGCAGTACTTC.

This clone showed up just a few times. Here the CDR3 reads CASSLDRGEVGELFF. The CDR3 DNA follows: TGTGCCAGCAGCTTGGACAGGGGGGAAGTCGGGGAGCTGTTTTTT. This chain joins TRBV11-2 and TRBJ2-2; 10 bases are shared with TRBD1. This CDR3 region has 15 residues. The V segment lost 3 bases and the J segment 7 bases; nucleotides outside the gene matches: 5. The germline gives CDR1 SGHAT, CDR2 FQNNGV.

This clone was seen more than once but under ten times. CDR3 residues: CASSSYIGEQYF. CDR3 in DNA: TGTGCCAGCTCATCGTATATCGGCGAGCAGTACTTC. This rearrangement joins TRBV18 to TRBJ2-7; D remains unclear. Trimming shortened V by 5 bases and J by 6 bases, and 11 bases separated the two germline ends. The germline gives CDR1 KGHSH, CDR2 LQKENI. The CDR3 has 12 amino acids.